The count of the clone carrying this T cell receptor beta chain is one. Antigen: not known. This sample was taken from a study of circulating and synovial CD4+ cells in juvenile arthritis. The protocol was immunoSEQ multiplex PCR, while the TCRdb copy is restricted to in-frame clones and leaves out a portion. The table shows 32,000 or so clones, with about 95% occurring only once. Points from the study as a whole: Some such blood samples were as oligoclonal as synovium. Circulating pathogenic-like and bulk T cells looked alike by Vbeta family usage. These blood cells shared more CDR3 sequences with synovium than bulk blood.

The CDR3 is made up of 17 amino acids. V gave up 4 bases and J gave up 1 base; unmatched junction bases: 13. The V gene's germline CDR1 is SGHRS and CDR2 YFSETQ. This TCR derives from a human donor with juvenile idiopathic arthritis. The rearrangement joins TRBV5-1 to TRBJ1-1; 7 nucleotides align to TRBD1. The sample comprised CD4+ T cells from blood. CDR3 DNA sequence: TGCGCCAGCAGCCGTAGCCGGGACAGTTTATCGAACACTGAAGCTTTCTTT. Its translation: CASSRSRDSLSNTEAFF.